The source of this TCR beta chain is a study of cytomegalovirus exposure and HLA in healthy donors. Study at large: An earlier analysis found roughly 100 million unique TCR beta sequences from approximately 190 million T cells.

Germline CDR1 reads SGHTA; CDR2 reads FQGNSA. V was pared by 1 base and J by 4 bases, with 8 bases of the junction left unmatched. This CDR3 is built from 16 residues. Study-wide points: A later analysis found TCR association rates differed by HLA locus, highest for DRB1 and lowest for HLA-C. Later analysis reportedly placed an Asian-associated ancestry cluster below the approximately 700-donor mean in N-insertions.

In the PCR, 60 Vbeta and 13 Jbeta primers were used. Sequencing was performed with immunoSEQ multiplex PCR; in TCRdb, only in-frame clones are kept and a portion is missing. The sample shows around 140,000 clones, about 80% of them seen only once. This clone has only a few counts. Its antigen is unknown. The genes are TRBV7-2 and TRBJ2-3; the match to TRBD2 covers 7 bases. Sequencing was performed on PBMCs. The TCR was taken from a woman between 35 and 50 years old in good health and CMV-seronegative. The CDR3 reads CASSLGTSVFADTQYF. Written as DNA, the CDR3 is TGTGCCAGCAGCTTAGGGACTAGTGTGTTCGCAGATACGCAGTATTTT. The complete variable domain, with remaining parts taken from reference TRBV7-2 and TRBJ2-3, reads GAGVSQSPSNKVTEKGKDVELRCDPISGHTALYWYRQSLGQGLEFLIYFQGNSAPDKSGLPSDRFSAERTGGSVSTLTIQRTQQEDSAVYLCASSLGTSVFADTQYFGPGTRLTVL.